The rows below give T cell receptor beta chains drawn from one sample of a study of breast tumors, draining lymph nodes, adjacent tissues. One entry per CDR3 protein results from TCRdb running MiXCR on the multiplex PCR reads. The repertoire includes under 150,000 distinct CDR3 sequences, 21% of them detected once, and 2% to 2.5% sits in the top ten. The sequenced sample consisted of axillary lymph node tissue. These receptors all stem from a female donor with breast cancer. Some clones in this sample may be carry-over from other donors' samples. CDR3s include the opening cysteine and the closing phenylalanine or tryptophan. A D gene is named only where the DNA matches it firmly. The size of a clone is reported for some rows only, either as once, few or many, or as a class for expanded clones.

>.|.|TRBJ2-1|TRBV28
CASTSGWEQFF
TGTGCCAGCACTTCCGGCTGGGAGCAGTTCTTC
>TRBD1|many|TRBJ1-4|TRBV5-1
CASSFTGGSFVSFNEKLFF
TGCGCCAGCAGCTTCACAGGGGGCTCCTTCGTCTCCTTTAATGAAAAACTGTTTTTT
>.|many|TRBJ2-7|TRBV4-1
CASSHAKGGYEQYF
TGCGCCAGCAGCCACGCAAAGGGTGGCTACGAGCAGTACTTC
>.|many|TRBJ1-2|TRBV19
CASSIAGRSGYTF
TGTGCCAGTAGTATCGCAGGCCGGAGCGGCTACACCTTC
>TRBD2|many|TRBJ2-7|TRBV19
CASTPGRGELPYEQYF
TGTGCCAGTACCCCAGGTCGGGGGGAGCTCCCTTACGAGCAGTACTTC
>TRBD1|many|TRBJ2-2|TRBV11-2
CASSSTRTGLLIGELFF
TGTGCCAGCAGCTCGACCCGGACAGGGCTTCTCATCGGGGAGCTGTTTTTT
>TRBD1|.|TRBJ1-5|TRBV7-2
CASSPGTGGNQPRHF
TGTGCCAGCAGCCCCGGGACAGGGGGCAATCAGCCCCGGCATTTT
>.|many|TRBJ2-7|TRBV25-1
CASSEMGAVYEQYF
TGTGCCAGCAGTGAAATGGGGGCCGTCTACGAGCAGTACTTC
>TRBD1|many|TRBJ1-4|TRBV6-6
CASSWDSFATNEKLFF
TGTGCCAGCAGTTGGGACAGCTTTGCAACTAATGAAAAACTGTTTTTT
>TRBD2|many|TRBJ2-3|TRBV7-2
CASSSGPTSGRWGDTQYF
TGTGCCAGCAGCTCAGGACCTACTAGCGGGAGGTGGGGGGATACGCAGTATTTT
>.|many|TRBJ1-4|TRBV2
CASSTGQTPNEKLFF
TGTGCCAGCAGCACAGGACAGACACCTAATGAAAAACTGTTTTTT
>.|.|TRBJ1-1|TRBV20-1
CSARVPAENTEAFF
TGCAGTGCTAGAGTACCGGCAGAGAACACTGAAGCTTTCTTT
>.|.|TRBJ1-3|TRBV28
CASSYGGRSSGNTIYF
TGTGCCAGCAGCTACGGGGGCCGGTCCTCTGGAAACACCATATATTTT
>.|.|TRBJ1-2|TRBV5-8
CASSADTSNYGYTF
TGTGCCAGCAGCGCGGACACGAGTAACTATGGCTACACCTTC
>.|.|TRBJ1-1|TRBV10-3
CAISGQQGNTEAFF
TGTGCCATCAGCGGACAACAGGGAAACACTGAAGCTTTCTTT
>TRBD2|many|TRBJ2-5|TRBV7-8
CAVGREAKETQYF
TGTGCCGTTGGGCGGGAGGCCAAGGAGACCCAGTACTTC
>.|.|TRBJ1-1|TRBV12-3/TRBV12-4
CASSPTGMNTEAFF
TGTGCCAGCAGTCCAACAGGGATGAACACTGAAGCTTTCTTT
>TRBD2|few|TRBJ2-2|TRBV18
CASSPLGTSGTGELFF
TGTGCCAGCTCACCTCTCGGGACTAGTGGGACCGGGGAGCTGTTTTTT
>TRBD2|many|TRBJ2-3|TRBV4-1
CASSQAFAVSGRHTDTQYF
TGCGCCAGCAGCCAAGCATTTGCGGTTAGCGGGAGGCACACAGATACGCAGTATTTT
>.|many|TRBJ1-2|TRBV6-1
CASSEGRGNYGYTF
TGTGCCAGCAGTGAAGGTCGGGGAAACTATGGCTACACCTTC
>TRBD2|many|TRBJ2-7|TRBV19
CASTGTSDREQYF
TGTGCCAGTACCGGGACTAGCGACCGCGAGCAGTACTTC
>TRBD1|many|TRBJ1-4|TRBV7-9
CASSLATGWGEKLFF
TGTGCCAGCAGCTTAGCGACAGGGTGGGGTGAAAAACTGTTTTTT
>.|many|TRBJ1-2|TRBV19
CASSMGLNYGYTF
TGTGCCAGTAGTATGGGGCTTAACTATGGCTACACCTTC
>.|many|TRBJ2-6|TRBV10-3
CAITGRGSSGANVLTF
TGTGCCATCACGGGCCGGGGAAGCTCTGGGGCCAACGTCCTGACTTTC
>.|.|TRBJ1-1|TRBV6-4
CASSESGTNTEAFF
TGTGCCAGCAGTGAGTCGGGGACGAACACTGAAGCTTTCTTT
>.|many|TRBJ2-1|TRBV9
CASSREGGILGNEQFF
TGTGCCAGCAGTAGAGAGGGAGGTATATTGGGCAATGAGCAGTTCTTC
>.|many|TRBJ2-1|TRBV9
CASSVAEGRYDEQFF
TGTGCCAGCAGCGTAGCGGAGGGACGATATGATGAGCAGTTCTTC
>TRBD1|many|TRBJ1-2|TRBV18
CASSPVRTGGDYGYTF
TGTGCCAGCTCACCGGTAAGGACAGGGGGCGACTATGGCTACACCTTC
>.|.|TRBJ1-4|TRBV30
CVLSGGRPTNERLFF
TGTGTCTTAAGCGGGGGACGGCCAACTAATGAAAGACTGTTTTTT